These 13 T cell receptor beta chains share one sample of origin, sequenced in a study of blood T cells in healthy people across ages. A second roughly 6 to 11 cycle PCR used barcoded and J-beta primers. Each CDR3 protein is one row after TCRdb ran MiXCR on the 5' RACE reads. The table includes around 1,700,000 distinct CDR3 sequences, under 30% detected once. Sequenced material: blood. The origin of the receptors is a woman aged 25 to 39 in good health.

This clonotype was found a few times. The chain couples TRBV12-3 or TRBV12-4 to TRBJ2-1; unclear D gene. V lost 7 bases and J lost 0, with 10 bases in between. This CDR3 has 14 amino acids. The CDR3 DNA reads TGTGCCAGCATCCGTACCAGCTCCTACAATGAGCAGTTCTTC. Translation gives CASIRTSSYNEQFF.

As regards this clonotype: A clone one base away is much larger, so this may be a read error. This rearrangement joins TRBV12-3 or TRBV12-4 to TRBJ2-5; D is unresolved. The J call is doubtful: the DNA matches TRBJ2-1 better. The CDR3 sequence is 11 residues long. The CDR3 nucleotides read TGTGCCAGCAGTCCGAGCCAGACCCAGTTCTTC. Protein product: CASSPSQTQFF.

This chain uses TRBV11-2 with TRBJ2-7, with 12 bases that match TRBD1. Germline CDR1 is SGHAT and CDR2 is FQNNGV. Losses at the gene ends were 6 bases for V and 7 bases for J; bases not matched to a gene: 10. This CDR3 spans 15 amino acids. In DNA form, the CDR3 reads TGTGCCAGCAGGCGTCCGGGACAGGGGGCTCGGGAGCAGTACTTC. Protein: CASRRPGQGAREQYF.

The chain links TRBV4-1 to TRBJ2-1; TRBD1 matches 8 bases. The end of the DNA fits TRBJ2-7 better, so the J call may be wrong. Per the germline V gene, CDR1 is MGHRA and CDR2 is YSYEKL. The CDR3 is 15 amino acids. Written as DNA, the CDR3 is TGCGCCAGCAGCACCCGACAGGGGCGGGACAATGAGCAGTACTTC. It codes for CASSTRQGRDNEQYF.

The chain employs TRBV2 and TRBJ1-5, with 9 positions matching TRBD1. The V segment lost 4 bases and the J segment 4 bases; nucleotides outside the gene matches: 5. The CDR3 runs to 15 residues. Looked up from germline, CDR1 is SNHLY and CDR2 is FYNNEI. The CDR3 coding sequence is TGTGCCAGCAGTGGGGGGACAGGGACAAATCAGCCCCAGCATTTT. Translated, it gives CASSGGTGTNQPQHF.

The chain recombines TRBV9 with TRBJ1-5; TRBD1 might be the D (6 bases). The germline V and J ends were trimmed by 4 bases and 6 bases, with 29 bases remaining between them. Germline V gene sequence: CDR1 SGDLS, CDR2 YYNGEE. This CDR3 contains 19 residues. The CDR3 here is CASSPPRGRTSPRSQPQHF. CDR3 in DNA: TGTGCCAGCAGCCCACCCAGGGGTCGGACCTCCCCTCGGAGTCAGCCCCAGCATTTT.

The chain has TRBV6-5 and TRBJ1-1; D ambiguous. Germline lookup yields CDR1 MNHEY and CDR2 SVGAGI. The CDR3 sequence is 16 residues long. V lost 0 bases and J 5 bases, leaving 16 bases between the germline ends. The CDR3 loop is CASSYSILFRNTEAFF. The CDR3 bases are TGTGCCAGCAGTTACTCGATACTCTTCAGGAATACTGAAGCTTTCTTT.

This clonotype was counted at least ten times. This chain joins TRBV10-3 and TRBJ2-7; D is perhaps TRBD1 or TRBD2 (5 bases each). The CDR3 length is 16 residues. Germline values: CDR1 ENHRY, CDR2 SYGVKD. With 2 bases removed from V and 2 bases from J, the gap between germline ends came to 16 bases. The chain's CDR3 is CAISEGVGVLTYEQYF. The CDR3 bases are TGTGCCATCAGTGAGGGGGTGGGGGTACTCACCTACGAGCAGTACTTC.

J is TRBJ2-1 and V is TRBV5-1; 9 nucleotides line up with TRBD2. CDR3 size: 17 residues. The V gene's germline CDR1 is SGHRS and CDR2 YFSETQ. J gave up 3 bases and V 2 bases, and 9 bases lay outside the gene matches. The CDR3 DNA reads as TGCGCCAGCAGCTTAGCGCTAGCGGGGATGAGCTACAATGAGCAGTTCTTC. Translating gives CASSLALAGMSYNEQFF.

The chain recombines TRBV3-1 with TRBJ2-1; unclear D gene. V was clipped by 0 bases and J by 10 bases, with 13 bases between them. The CDR3 contains 14 residues. Germline V gene data show CDR1 as LGHDT and CDR2 as YNNKEL (reference sequence). CDR3 sequence (DNA): TGTGCCAGCAGCCAAGACCCAGCTTCCTACGAGCAGTTCTTC. Residues: CASSQDPASYEQFF.

This clonotype was picked up many times. The chain joins TRBV7-8 to TRBJ2-4, with unresolved D. CDR1 and CDR2 (germline): SGHVS, FQNEAQ. The CDR3 is made up of 14 amino acids. V lost 5 bases to trimming and J lost 0 bases, with 8 bases between them. The CDR3 coding sequence is TGTGCCAGCAGCAGTCGGCAAGCCAAAAACATTCAGTACTTC. This sequence encodes CASSSRQAKNIQYF.

This clonotype was observed a few times. This chain links TRBV30 with TRBJ1-1; 7 positions agree with TRBD1. CDR1 is GTSNPN and CDR2 is SVGIG in the germline V gene (reference sequence). V lost 1 base, J lost 4 bases, and 3 bases stayed unmatched. This CDR3 region has 13 residues. The CDR3, as DNA: TGTGCCTGGAGTGACGGGACAGCCACTGAAGCTTTCTTT. Translation: CAWSDGTATEAFF.

This clonotype was seen at least ten times. V gene TRBV29-1 combines with J gene TRBJ2-5; TRBD2 matches 11 bases. V shed 4 bases, J shed 3 bases, and the junction held 10 bases outside the gene matches. Germline-derived CDR1 and CDR2 are SQVTM and ANQGSEA. This CDR3 spans 16 amino acids. The chain's CDR3 is CSVGGVAGGPKETQYF. The CDR3 DNA sequence: TGCAGCGTTGGGGGGGTAGCGGGGGGGCCGAAAGAGACCCAGTACTTC. Full variable domain (remainder filled in from reference TRBV29-1 and TRBJ2-5): SAVISQKPSRDICQRGTSLTIQCQVDSQVTMMFWYRQQPGQSLTLIATANQGSEATYESGFVIDKFPISRPNLTFSTLTVSNMSPEDSSIYLCSVGGVAGGPKETQYFGPGTRLLVL.